Listed below are T cell receptor beta chains from one sample, sequenced in a study of regulatory T cells in long-lasting Graves disease. In TCRdb, the multiplex PCR reads were re-called with MiXCR into one record per CDR3 protein. The profile shows 500,000 or so distinct CDR3 sequences, about 14% of them singletons. The data also belong to a second study, concerning T cells in Graves' hyperthyroidism and ophthalmopathy.

The sequences come from peripheral blood mononuclear cells (PBMCs), collected at new diagnosis, from a patient treated with antithyroid drugs. These TCRs come from a woman aged 50 to 60 with Graves disease. Each CDR3 is given with its conserved first and last residue. The D gene is left open where the match is weak. Rows may omit the clone size; those that give it use once, few, many or a size class.

>TRBV7-6|TRBJ2-7|few|NA
TGTGCCAGCAGCTACGGGGCAGTGTTAGGCTACGAGCAGTACTTC
CASSYGAVLGYEQYF
>TRBV5-1|TRBJ2-7|many|NA
TGCGCCAGCAGCTTGGGGGACGGGCGCGCCTACGAGCAGTACTTC
CASSLGDGRAYEQYF
>TRBV20-1|TRBJ1-2|few|NA
TGCAGTGCTAGAGATCATCGCAAGGTCTATGGCTACACCTTC
CSARDHRKVYGYTF
>TRBV4-1|TRBJ2-7|NA|TRBD1
TGCGCCAGCAGCCAAGATTTAGGGACAGTTAGGGCCTACGAGCAGTACTTC
CASSQDLGTVRAYEQYF
>TRBV10-3|TRBJ2-7|few|TRBD2
TGTGCCATCAGTGAAGGGACTAGCGGGACCGAGCAGTACTTC
CAISEGTSGTEQYF
>TRBV19|TRBJ2-3|NA|NA
TGTGCCAGTAGTATGAAACGGAGGGAAGAAGATACGCAGTATTTT
CASSMKRREEDTQYF
>TRBV4-1|TRBJ1-5|few|NA
TGCGCCAGCAGCCAAGATCTGGTGTGGGGGTACAATCAGCCCCAGCATTTT
CASSQDLVWGYNQPQHF
>TRBV28|TRBJ2-7|many|NA
TGTGCCAGCAGTTCACAGGGTTTCGAGCAGTACTTC
CASSSQGFEQYF
>TRBV10-3|TRBJ2-7|NA|TRBD2
TGTGCCATCAGTGAGTCGACAGCGGGAGGGCACGACGAGCAGTACTTC
CAISESTAGGHDEQYF
>TRBV3-1|TRBJ1-4|NA|NA
TGTGCCAGCAGCCAAGTAGTAGGGTTTTATGAAAAACTGTTTTTT
CASSQVVGFYEKLFF
>TRBV6-5|TRBJ2-7|many|TRBD2
TGTGCCAGCAGTTTCGGGACTAGCCCATCCTACGAGCAGTACTTC
CASSFGTSPSYEQYF
>TRBV9|TRBJ2-5|NA|TRBD1
TGTGCCAGCAGCGGACAGGGGTTCCAAGAGACCCAGTACTTC
CASSGQGFQETQYF
>TRBV28|TRBJ1-4|many|NA
TGTGCCAGCAGTTTCGTGACAATGGGGACTAATGAAAAACTGTTTTTT
CASSFVTMGTNEKLFF
>TRBV10-3|TRBJ2-1|many|NA
TGTGCCATCAGTGAGTCAAGCTACAATGAGCAGTTCTTC
CAISESSYNEQFF
>TRBV30|TRBJ2-2|NA|TRBD2
TGTGCCTGGAGGGGTCTAGCGGGAGCCGGGGAGCTGTTTTTT
CAWRGLAGAGELFF
>TRBV6-1|TRBJ2-1|few|NA
TGTGCCAGCAGTGAAGAAAGGGTTACCGATGAGCAGTTCTTC
CASSEERVTDEQFF
>TRBV11-2|TRBJ2-5|NA|NA
TGTGCCAGCAGCATCACGGGGACCCCCGGGGAGACCCAGTACTTC
CASSITGTPGETQYF
>TRBV10-3|TRBJ2-1|many|NA
TGTGCCATCAGTGACGGTCGGCAGGGTGACAATGAGCAGTTCTTC
CAISDGRQGDNEQFF
>TRBV20-1|TRBJ2-7|NA|TRBD1
TGCAGTGCTAGGACAGGGGGCTCCATACCCCCCTACGAGCAGTACTTC
CSARTGGSIPPYEQYF
>TRBV7-3|TRBJ1-3|few|TRBD1
TGTGCCAGCAGCCTCCAGACAGGGGTCGGAAACACCATATATTTT
CASSLQTGVGNTIYF
>TRBV5-1|TRBJ2-1|NA|NA
TGCGCCAGCAGCTGGACCGGGAGTGGGGTATACAATGAGCAGTTCTTC
CASSWTGSGVYNEQFF
>TRBV7-9|TRBJ1-2|many|TRBD1
TGTGCCAGCAGCGGACGACAGGGCTCTAACTATGGCTACACCTTC
CASSGRQGSNYGYTF
>TRBV7-3|TRBJ2-1|NA|NA
TGTGCCAGCAGCCCGACCGGGACCCCTAACCATGAGCAGTTCTTC
CASSPTGTPNHEQFF
>TRBV11-2|TRBJ1-5|many|TRBD1
TGTGCCAGCAGCTTAGGACAGGGGGCTCCCCAGCATTTT
CASSLGQGAPQHF
>TRBV10-3|TRBJ2-7|few|NA
TGTGCCATCAGTGAGTCGAGTGGGAGGACCCAATACGAGCAGTACTTC
CAISESSGRTQYEQYF
>TRBV30|TRBJ2-5|NA|TRBD1
TGTGCCTGGAGCGGACAGGGGCAAGAGACCCAGTACTTC
CAWSGQGQETQYF
>TRBV6-1|TRBJ1-6|few|NA
TGTGCCAGCATCGAGGGCTCCTATAATTCACCCCTCCACTTT
CASIEGSYNSPLHF